This T cell receptor beta chain was observed in a study of somatic mutations in cytotoxic T cells in rheumatoid arthritis. Study results and caveats: Some patients, about an eighth of the roughly 65, had a largest CD8+ clone that exceeded 20% of CD8+ cells.

Controls that were healthy consisted of blood donors whose median age was approximately 50 years (range about 20-80), with approximately 55% female. Positively selected by magnetic beads, CD4+ and CD8+ cells were purity-checked by flow cytometry. Profiled with immunoSEQ multiplex PCR; TCRdb holds only in-frame clones, not every one. The table lists 11,000 or so clones, 70% to 85% of them singletons. V lost 1 base, J lost 3 bases, and 11 bases lay in between. The length of the CDR3 is 15 residues. The germline V gene encodes CDR1 SGHRS and CDR2 YFSETQ. On this clone: The antigen is undetermined.

This clonotype was obtained from a middle-aged woman in good health. The V gene is TRBV5-1, the J gene TRBJ2-1; D remains ambiguous. The sequencing input was CD8+ T cells sorted from blood. The CDR3 nucleotides read TGCGCCAGCAGCTTGTCAGTGGCAGGCTACAATGAGCAGTTCTTC. Protein: CASSLSVAGYNEQFF.